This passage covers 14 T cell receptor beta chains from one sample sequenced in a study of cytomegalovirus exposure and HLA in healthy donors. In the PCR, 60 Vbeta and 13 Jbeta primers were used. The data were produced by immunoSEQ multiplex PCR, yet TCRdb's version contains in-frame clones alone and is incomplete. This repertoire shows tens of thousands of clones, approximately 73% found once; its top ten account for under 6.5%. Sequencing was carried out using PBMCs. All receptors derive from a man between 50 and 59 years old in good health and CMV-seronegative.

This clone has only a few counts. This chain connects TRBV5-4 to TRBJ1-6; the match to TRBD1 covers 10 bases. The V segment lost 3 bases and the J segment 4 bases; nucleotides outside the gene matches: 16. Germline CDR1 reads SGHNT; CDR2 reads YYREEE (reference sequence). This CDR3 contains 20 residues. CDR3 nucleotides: TGTGCCAGCAGCTCGAACCGGGACAGGGGAGGGTTGCTATATAATTCACCCCTCCACTTT. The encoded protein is CASSSNRDRGGLLYNSPLHF.

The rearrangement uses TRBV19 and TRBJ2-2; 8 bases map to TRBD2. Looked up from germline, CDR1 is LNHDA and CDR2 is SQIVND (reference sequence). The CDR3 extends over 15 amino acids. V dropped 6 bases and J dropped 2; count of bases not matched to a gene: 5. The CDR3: CASRASGYNTGELFF. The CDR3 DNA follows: TGTGCCAGTAGGGCTAGCGGGTACAACACCGGGGAGCTGTTTTTT.

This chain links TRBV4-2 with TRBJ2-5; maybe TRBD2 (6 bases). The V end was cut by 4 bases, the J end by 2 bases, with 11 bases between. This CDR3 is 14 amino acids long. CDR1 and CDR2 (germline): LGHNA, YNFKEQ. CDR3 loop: CASSRGTQQETQYF. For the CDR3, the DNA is TGTGCCAGCAGCCGCGGGACCCAACAAGAGACCCAGTACTTC.

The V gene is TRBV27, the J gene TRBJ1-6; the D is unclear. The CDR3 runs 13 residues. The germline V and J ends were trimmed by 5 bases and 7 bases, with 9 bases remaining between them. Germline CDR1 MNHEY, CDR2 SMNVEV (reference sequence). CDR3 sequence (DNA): TGTGCCAGCAGTGGCTACAGCAATTCACCCCTCCACTTT. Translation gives CASSGYSNSPLHF.

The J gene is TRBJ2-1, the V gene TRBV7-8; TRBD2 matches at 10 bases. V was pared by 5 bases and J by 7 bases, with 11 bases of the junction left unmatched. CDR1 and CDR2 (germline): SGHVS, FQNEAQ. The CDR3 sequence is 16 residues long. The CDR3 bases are TGTGCCAGCAGCCCCAGGAGCGGGGGGGTGAGGAATGAGCAGTTCTTC. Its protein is CASSPRSGGVRNEQFF. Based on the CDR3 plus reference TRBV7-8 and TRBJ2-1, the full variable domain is GAGVSQSPRYKVAKRGQDVALRCDPISGHVSLFWYQQALGQGPEFLTYFQNEAQLDKSGLPSDRFFAERPEGSVSTLKIQRTQQEDSAVYLCASSPRSGGVRNEQFFGPGTRLTVL.

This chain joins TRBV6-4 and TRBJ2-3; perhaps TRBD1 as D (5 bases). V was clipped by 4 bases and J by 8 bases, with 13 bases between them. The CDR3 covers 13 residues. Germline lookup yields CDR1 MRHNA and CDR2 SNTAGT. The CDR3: CASSAGVQGTQYF. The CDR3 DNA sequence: TGTGCCAGCAGTGCTGGGGTTCAGGGTACGCAGTATTTT.

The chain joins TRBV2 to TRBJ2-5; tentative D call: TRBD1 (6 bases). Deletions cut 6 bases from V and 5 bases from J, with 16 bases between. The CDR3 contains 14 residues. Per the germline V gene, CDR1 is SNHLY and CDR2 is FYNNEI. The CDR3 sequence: CASRPQGGRETQYF. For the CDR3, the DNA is TGTGCCAGCAGACCACAGGGCGGCAGGGAGACCCAGTACTTC.

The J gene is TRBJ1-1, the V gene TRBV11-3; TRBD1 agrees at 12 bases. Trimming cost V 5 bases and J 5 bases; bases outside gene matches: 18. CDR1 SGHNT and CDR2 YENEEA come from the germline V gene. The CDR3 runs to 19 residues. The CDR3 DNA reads TGTGCCAGCAGCCGCCGCCGAAAGGGACAGGGGGCGGGAGGGACTGAAGCTTTCTTT. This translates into CASSRRRKGQGAGGTEAFF.

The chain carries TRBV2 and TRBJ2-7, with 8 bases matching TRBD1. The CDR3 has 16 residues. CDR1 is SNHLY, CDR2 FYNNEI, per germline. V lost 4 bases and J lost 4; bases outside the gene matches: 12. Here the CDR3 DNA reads TGTGCCAGCAGTGGACTGCGGACAGGGTCGGGTTACGAGCAGTACTTC. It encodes CASSGLRTGSGYEQYF.

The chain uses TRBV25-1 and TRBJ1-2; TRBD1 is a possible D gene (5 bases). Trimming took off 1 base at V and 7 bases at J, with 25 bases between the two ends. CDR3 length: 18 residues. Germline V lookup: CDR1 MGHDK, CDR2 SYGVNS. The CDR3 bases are TGTGCCAGCAGTGAATTAGGGCTCGGAGGGGCGGTAGGTCTTGGCTACACCTTC. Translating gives CASSELGLGGAVGLGYTF.

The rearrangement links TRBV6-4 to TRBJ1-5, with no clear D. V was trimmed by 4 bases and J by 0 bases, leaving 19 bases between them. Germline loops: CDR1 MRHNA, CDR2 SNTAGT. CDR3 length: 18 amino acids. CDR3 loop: CASSGVRGPTDSNQPQHF. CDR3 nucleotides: TGTGCCAGCAGTGGGGTCCGGGGTCCGACGGATAGCAATCAGCCCCAGCATTTT.

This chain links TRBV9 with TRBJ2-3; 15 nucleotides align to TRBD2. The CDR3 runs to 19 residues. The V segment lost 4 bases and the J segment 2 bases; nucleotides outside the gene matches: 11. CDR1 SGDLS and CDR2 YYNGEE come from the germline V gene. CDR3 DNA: TGTGCCAGCAGCCCATTAACTGGGACTAGCGGGGGGTACACAGATACGCAGTATTTT. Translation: CASSPLTGTSGGYTDTQYF. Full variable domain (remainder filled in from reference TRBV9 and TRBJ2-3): DSGVTQTPKHLITATGQRVTLRCSPRSGDLSVYWYQQSLDQGLQFLIQYYNGEERAKGNILERFSAQQFPDLHSELNLSSLELGDSALYFCASSPLTGTSGGYTDTQYFGPGTRLTVL.

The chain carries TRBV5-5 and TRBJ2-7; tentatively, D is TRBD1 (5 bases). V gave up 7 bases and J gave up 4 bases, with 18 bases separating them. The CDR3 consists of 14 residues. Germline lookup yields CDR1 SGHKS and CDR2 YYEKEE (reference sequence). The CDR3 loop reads CASAQQDPHYEQYF. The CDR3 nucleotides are TGTGCCAGCGCACAACAGGACCCCCATTACGAGCAGTACTTC.

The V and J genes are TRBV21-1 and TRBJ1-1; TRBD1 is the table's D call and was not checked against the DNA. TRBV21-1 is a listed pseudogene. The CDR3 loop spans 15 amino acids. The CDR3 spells CASSEWATRNTEAFF. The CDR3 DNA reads TGTGCCAGCAGCGAATGGGCTACCCGGAACACTGAAGCTTTCTTT.